Each of the 28 T cell receptor beta chains below was sequenced from the same sample in a study of T-cell memory formation after mild COVID-19. A single record per CDR3 protein comes from TCRdb applying MiXCR to the 5' RACE reads. The sample includes fewer than 450,000 distinct CDR3 sequences, 24% of them seen just once. The material sequenced was PBMCs or a T cell subset sorted from them (not recorded which). The receptors derive from an adult woman who had mild COVID-19 (a few samples of this study predate the infection). Cell type and time point are not known.

This clonotype was seen a handful of times. The CDR3 nucleotides read TGTGCCAGCAGTTCGGGGACTAGCGGGCAAGTTCGTAAGAGGGCCTACAATGAGCAGTTCTTC. It codes for CASSSGTSGQVRKRAYNEQFF. The chain joins TRBV12-3 or TRBV12-4 to TRBJ2-1; TRBD2 agrees at 12 bases. The CDR3 covers 21 residues. The V gene end was trimmed by 4 bases and the J gene end by 2 bases; junction bases not matched to a gene: 18.

The chain is built from TRBV20-1 and TRBJ1-1; D is perhaps TRBD1 (5 bases). The CDR3 loop spans 15 amino acids. Germline lookup yields CDR1 DFQATT and CDR2 SNEGSKA (reference sequence). V dropped 5 bases and J dropped 1 base, with 17 bases sitting between them. The CDR3 region is CSADPGTPENTEAFF. The CDR3 nucleotides read TGCAGTGCTGATCCAGGGACCCCAGAGAACACTGAAGCTTTCTTT.

The table lists this clonotype with a few counts. V usage is TRBV29-1 and J usage is TRBJ1-1; 10 nucleotides agree with TRBD1. V shed 7 bases, J shed 2 bases, and the junction held 7 bases outside the gene matches. CDR3 size: 14 residues. CDR1 and CDR2 (germline): SQVTM, ANQGSEA. The CDR3 bases are TGCAGCGCGAACCGGGACAGGGGTAACACTGAAGCTTTCTTT. Protein sequence: CSANRDRGNTEAFF.

This clonotype was detected a few times. The chain links TRBV30 to TRBJ2-2; D gene uncertain. The CDR3 totals 12 residues. Germline V gene data show CDR1 as GTSNPN and CDR2 as SVGIG (reference sequence). V was clipped by 2 bases and J by 5 bases, with 6 bases between them. CDR3 DNA: TGTGCCTGGAGTTTGGGGACCGGGGAGCTGTTTTTT. Amino acids: CAWSLGTGELFF.

J is TRBJ1-4 and V is TRBV29-1; 8 nucleotides agree with TRBD1. The V segment lost 1 base and the J segment 7 bases; nucleotides outside the gene matches: 5. CDR1 is SQVTM, CDR2 ANQGSEA, per germline. The length of the CDR3 is 14 residues. The CDR3 DNA reads as TGCAGCGTTGAAGTGGACAGGGCAGGTGAAAAACTGTTTTTT. It is translated as CSVEVDRAGEKLFF. Full variable domain (rest looked up from reference TRBV29-1 and TRBJ1-4): SAVISQKPSRDICQRGTSLTIQCQVDSQVTMMFWYRQQPGQSLTLIATANQGSEATYESGFVIDKFPISRPNLTFSTLTVSNMSPEDSSIYLCSVEVDRAGEKLFFGSGTQLSVL.

The genes are TRBV6-5 and TRBJ2-7; D perhaps matches TRBD1 (6 bases). Germline assignment: CDR1 MNHEY and CDR2 SVGAGI. V lost 6 bases and J lost 5, with 8 bases in between. The CDR3 length is 11 residues. Here the CDR3 reads CASRQGHEQYF. In DNA, the CDR3 is TGTGCCAGCAGACAGGGCCACGAGCAGTACTTC.

This clonotype was counted at least ten times. The chain recombines TRBV12-3 or TRBV12-4 with TRBJ2-5; D is uncertain. The CDR3 has 12 residues. Trimming took 3 bases from V and 4 from J, leaving 6 bases between them. The CDR3 DNA sequence: TGTGCCAGCAGTTTTGGCGGAGAGACCCAGTACTTC. Amino acid sequence: CASSFGGETQYF.

This clonotype was seen many times. V and J are TRBV9 and TRBJ1-1; D might be TRBD1 (5 bases). Germline V gives CDR1 SGDLS, CDR2 YYNGEE. The CDR3 extends over 14 amino acids. V lost 3 bases to trimming and J lost 0 bases, with 9 bases between them. The CDR3 protein is CASSAGPVNTEAFF. The CDR3, as DNA: TGTGCCAGCAGCGCAGGGCCAGTGAACACTGAAGCTTTCTTT. The whole variable domain, filled in from reference TRBV9 and TRBJ1-1, reads DSGVTQTPKHLITATGQRVTLRCSPRSGDLSVYWYQQSLDQGLQFLIQYYNGEERAKGNILERFSAQQFPDLHSELNLSSLELGDSALYFCASSAGPVNTEAFFGQGTRLTVV.

This clonotype was recorded a few times. J is TRBJ1-6 and V is TRBV15; D is perhaps TRBD1 (6 bases). The V end lost 3 bases, the J end lost 9 bases, and 12 bases lay between the germline ends. This CDR3 has 14 amino acids. From germline, CDR1 is LNHNV and CDR2 YYDKDF (reference sequence). The DNA for the CDR3 is TGTGCCACCAGCAGTGGACAGAGGACTTCACCCCTCCACTTT. Translated: CATSSGQRTSPLHF.

The CDR3 DNA reads TGTGCCAGCAGTTTAAGGGAGCGGGGGGGCACAGATACGCAGTATTTT. It encodes CASSLRERGGTDTQYF. The rearrangement joins TRBV12-3 or TRBV12-4 to TRBJ2-3, with 9 bases matching TRBD2. Losses at the gene ends were 2 bases for V and 1 base for J; bases not matched to a gene: 4. This CDR3 is built from 16 residues.

The CDR3 nucleotides read TGTGCCAGCAGTAGCACCACAGGGGACACTGAAGCTTTCTTT. Its translation is CASSSTTGDTEAFF. This chain links TRBV2 with TRBJ1-1; TRBD1 aligns across 7 bases. Germline V gives CDR1 SNHLY, CDR2 FYNNEI. V dropped 5 bases and J dropped 3; count of bases not matched to a gene: 6. This CDR3 is 14 amino acids long.

V usage is TRBV7-9 and J usage is TRBJ2-3, with 7 nucleotides matching TRBD2. Germline lookup yields CDR1 SEHNR and CDR2 FQNEAQ (reference sequence). The CDR3 length is 15 residues. V gave up 5 bases and J gave up 6 bases; unmatched junction bases: 11. CDR3 DNA: TGTGCCAGCAGCCTAACGGGGGGTTCCCTGGATACGCAGTATTTT. Amino acid sequence: CASSLTGGSLDTQYF.

The rearrangement uses TRBV4-2 and TRBJ2-6; D gene uncertain. The CDR3 sequence is 15 residues long. Trimming removed 1 base from V and 0 bases from J, with 4 bases in between. CDR1 and CDR2 (germline): LGHNA, YNFKEQ. This CDR3 reads CASSQGISGANVLTF. The CDR3 nucleotides read TGTGCCAGCAGCCAAGGCATCTCTGGGGCCAACGTCCTGACTTTC.

This clonotype was detected a few times. This chain connects TRBV29-1 to TRBJ2-5; no clear D. CDR1 SQVTM and CDR2 ANQGSEA come from the germline V gene. The CDR3 is made up of 14 amino acids. V dropped 4 bases and J dropped 5 bases, with 17 bases sitting between them. CDR3 amino acids: CSVGAVSLVETQYF. The DNA for the CDR3 is TGCAGCGTTGGTGCGGTCTCACTCGTGGAGACCCAGTACTTC.

This sequence joins TRBV4-1 and TRBJ2-7; maybe TRBD1 (6 bases). Germline loops: CDR1 MGHRA, CDR2 YSYEKL. This CDR3 has 15 residues. The V end lost 1 base, the J end lost 1 base, and 11 bases lay between the germline ends. In DNA, the CDR3 is TGCGCCAGCAGCCAAGTTGTGGGACATTCCTACGAGCAGTACTTC. Its translation is CASSQVVGHSYEQYF.

This chain connects TRBV7-2 to TRBJ1-1; tentatively, D is TRBD1 (5 bases). Germline V CDR1 and CDR2: SGHTA, FQGNSA. The V end lost 2 bases, the J end lost 8 bases, and 12 bases lay between the germline ends. The CDR3 extends over 13 amino acids. The CDR3: CASSLLRGEEAFF. In DNA form, the CDR3 reads TGTGCCAGCAGCTTATTAAGGGGAGAGGAAGCTTTCTTT.

At least ten counts were recorded for this clonotype. The V and J genes are TRBV5-5 and TRBJ2-1; 12 nucleotides line up with TRBD2. Looked up from germline, CDR1 is SGHKS and CDR2 is YYEKEE (reference sequence). The length of the CDR3 is 13 residues. Trimming removed 5 bases from V and 9 bases from J; junction bases left unmatched: 3. In DNA form, the CDR3 reads TGTGCCAGCAGTCGGACTAGCGGGACTGAGCAGTTCTTC. Its protein product is CASSRTSGTEQFF. The entire variable domain, with the rest obtained from reference TRBV5-5 and TRBJ2-1, is as follows: DAGVTQSPTHLIKTRGQQVTLRCSPISGHKSVSWYQQVLGQGPQFIFQYYEKEERGRGNFPDRFSARQFPNYSSELNVNALLLGDSALYLCASSRTSGTEQFFGPGTRLTVL.

The chain joins TRBV5-5 to TRBJ1-2; TRBD1 aligns across 7 bases. Unmatched junction bases numbered 15, after V lost 2 bases and J lost 5 bases. CDR3 size: 17 residues. The germline gives CDR1 SGHKS, CDR2 YYEKEE (reference sequence). The CDR3: CASSFRDRVEFLYGYTF. The CDR3 bases are TGTGCCAGCAGCTTCCGTGACAGGGTGGAATTCCTATATGGCTACACCTTC.

The chain employs TRBV7-9 and TRBJ1-1; D not certain. This CDR3 has 14 amino acids. CDR1 is SEHNR, CDR2 FQNEAQ, per germline (reference sequence). Trimming removed 5 bases at V and 0 bases at J, with 10 bases between. The CDR3 DNA reads TGTGCCAGCAGCGACCGGAACCTGAACACTGAAGCTTTCTTT. It codes for CASSDRNLNTEAFF.

This chain connects TRBV12-3 or TRBV12-4 to TRBJ2-7; 14 bases map to TRBD2. The V gene end was trimmed by 6 bases and the J gene end by 5 bases; junction bases not matched to a gene: 9. The CDR3 spans 16 residues. The CDR3 here is CASSLSGTSGRNEQYF. In DNA, the CDR3 is TGTGCCAGCAGCCTCTCAGGGACTAGCGGGAGAAACGAGCAGTACTTC.

This clonotype occurred a few times. The chain carries TRBV10-3 and TRBJ2-7, with 8 bases lining up with TRBD1. This CDR3 has 15 residues. Germline CDR1 reads ENHRY; CDR2 reads SYGVKD. J lost 2 bases, V lost 6 bases, and 9 bases had no gene match. CDR3 sequence: CAIRTGTGGPYEQYF. For the CDR3, the DNA is TGTGCCATCAGGACCGGGACAGGCGGTCCCTACGAGCAGTACTTC.

This clonotype was counted a single time. The chain couples TRBV20-1 to TRBJ2-1; a weak D match, TRBD2 (6 bases). From germline, CDR1 is DFQATT and CDR2 SNEGSKA (reference sequence). The V and J ends lost 0 bases and 4 bases respectively, with 13 bases between them. The CDR3 has 15 amino acids. The CDR3 loop reads CSARDLAQQYNEQFF. Written as DNA, the CDR3 is TGCAGTGCTAGAGATCTAGCGCAACAATACAATGAGCAGTTCTTC.

The chain is built from TRBV20-1 and TRBJ2-1; no clear D gene. The CDR3 runs 12 residues. Germline V gene sequence: CDR1 DFQATT, CDR2 SNEGSKA (reference sequence). V lost 3 bases to trimming and J lost 8 bases, with 11 bases between them. CDR3 residues: CSASHDRDEQFF. In DNA, the CDR3 is TGCAGTGCTAGCCATGACCGCGATGAGCAGTTCTTC.

This clonotype occurred a few times. V and J are TRBV4-1 and TRBJ2-2; maybe TRBD1 (6 bases). The V end lost 6 bases, the J end lost 0 bases, and 11 bases lay between the germline ends. Germline V gives CDR1 MGHRA, CDR2 YSYEKL. The CDR3 has 15 residues. This chain's CDR3 is CASSFSGANTGELFF. The CDR3 coding sequence is TGCGCCAGCAGTTTTTCAGGGGCGAACACCGGGGAGCTGTTTTTT.

This sequence joins TRBV7-9 and TRBJ2-3, with D possibly called TRBD1 or TRBD2 (5 bases each). Germline V gene data show CDR1 as SEHNR and CDR2 as FQNEAQ (reference sequence). Trimming shortened V by 2 bases and J by 5 bases, and 11 bases separated the two germline ends. The CDR3 covers 14 residues. CDR3 DNA: TGTGCCAGCAGCTTACGTCGGGACGGAGATACGCAGTATTTT. Translating gives CASSLRRDGDTQYF.

This clonotype was observed many times. This rearrangement joins TRBV7-8 to TRBJ2-7, with TRBD1 matching over 8 bases. Germline CDR1 reads SGHVS; CDR2 reads FQNEAQ. V was clipped by 3 bases and J by 3 bases; unmatched bases: 10. The CDR3 spans 16 residues. Written as DNA, the CDR3 is TGTGCCAGCAGCTTCGTTGGGGGACAGGCCATCTACGAGCAGTACTTC. Its translation: CASSFVGGQAIYEQYF.

A few counts support this clonotype. This rearrangement joins TRBV3-1 to TRBJ1-1; D perhaps matches TRBD1 (6 bases). Trimming stripped 4 bases from V and 4 bases from J, with 13 bases between. The CDR3 has 14 residues. Germline loops: CDR1 LGHDT, CDR2 YNNKEL (reference sequence). The CDR3 protein is CASSPWGRGTEAFF. The CDR3 DNA reads TGTGCCAGCAGCCCCTGGGGGCGGGGCACTGAAGCTTTCTTT.

This chain joins TRBV7-6 and TRBJ2-7; 7 bases align to TRBD1. The CDR3 sequence is 15 residues long. CDR1 is SGHVS and CDR2 is FNYEAQ in the germline V gene. Losses at the gene ends were 4 bases for V and 1 base for J; bases not matched to a gene: 7. CDR3 DNA sequence: TGTGCCAGCAGCTCTCCCGGGACAGCTTCCTACGAGCAGTACTTC. Its translation is CASSSPGTASYEQYF.